One sample yielded the 9 T cell receptor beta chains listed below, sequenced in a study of Ad26.COV2.S vaccination and SARS-CoV-2 variants (dated by TCRdb to the early 2020s). The method was the immunoSEQ multiplex PCR assay. TCRdb obtained this table from immuneACCESS and retained in-frame rearrangements with V and J assigned. These tables miss some clones; where compared with another copy, unresolved V genes account for less than half of the shortfall, and the remainder is unexplained. This sample is represented by about 180,000 clones; roughly nine tenths of them were singletons. The biggest ten clones account for around 6.1% of the sample. The meaning of the sample's time point label: individuals recovered from natural SARS-CoV-2 infection. Sequences were derived from peripheral blood, sampled after recovery from COVID-19. These receptors were obtained from a human donor who had recovered from COVID-19.

V and J are TRBV3-1 (or the pseudogene TRBV3-2) and TRBJ2-5, with 10 bases fitting TRBD2. CDR1 LGHDT and CDR2 YNNKEL come from the germline V gene (reference sequence). This CDR3 comprises 16 residues. The V segment lost 4 bases and the J segment 4 bases; nucleotides outside the gene matches: 9. In DNA form, the CDR3 reads TGTGCCAGCAGCCGAAACCTAGCGGGAGTTGGAGAGACCCAGTACTTC. As protein: CASSRNLAGVGETQYF.

This chain links TRBV29-1 with TRBJ2-1; 8 bases are shared with TRBD2. CDR1 is SQVTM and CDR2 is ANQGSEA in the germline V gene. The V and J ends lost 2 bases and 7 bases, in that order; junction bases with no gene match: 10. The CDR3 consists of 15 residues. CDR3 region: CSVEFGGALGNEQFF. The CDR3, as DNA: TGCAGCGTTGAATTCGGGGGGGCCCTGGGGAATGAGCAGTTCTTC.

This clone was seen repeatedly, ten times or more. The chain is built from TRBV10-1 and TRBJ1-4; D possibly corresponds to TRBD1 (5 bases). Germline V gene data show CDR1 as WNHNN and CDR2 as SYGVQD (reference sequence). Trimming took off 8 bases at V and 7 bases at J, with 14 bases between the two ends. The CDR3 has 13 residues. In DNA form, the CDR3 reads TGCGCCAGCGGTTCGGGGGTTGGTGAAAAACTGTTTTTT. This translates into CASGSGVGEKLFF.

CDR3 in amino acids: CASSLGLNTEAFF. CDR3 sequence (DNA): TGTGCCAGCAGCTTGGGACTGAACACTGAAGCTTTCTTT. The chain joins TRBV5-6 to TRBJ1-1, with unresolved D. CDR3 length equals 13 residues. Germline values: CDR1 SGHDT, CDR2 YYEEEE. Between the trimmed V and J ends, which lost 0 bases and 0 bases, there was a span of 3 bases.

V gene TRBV30 combines with J gene TRBJ2-2, with D maybe TRBD1 (6 bases). The CDR3 is 15 residues long. V shed 2 bases and J shed 7 bases, with 17 bases lying between them. Germline V gives CDR1 GTSNPN, CDR2 SVGIG (reference sequence). This CDR3 is CAWSSAQGWIGELFF. The DNA for the CDR3 is TGTGCCTGGAGTTCGGCACAGGGATGGATCGGGGAGCTGTTTTTT. The variable domain in full, with the rest retrieved from reference TRBV30 and TRBJ2-2, is SQTIHQWPATLVQPVGSPLSLECTVEGTSNPNLYWYRQAAGRGLQLLFYSVGIGQISSEVPQNLSASRPQDRQFILSSKKLLLSDSGFYLCAWSSAQGWIGELFFGEGSRLTVL.

CDR3 residues: CASATLRTGLNSPLHF. CDR3 in DNA: TGTGCTAGTGCCACCCTCCGGACAGGGCTAAATTCACCCCTCCACTTT. The chain combines TRBV12-5 with TRBJ1-6, with 8 bases that match TRBD1. The junction had 12 bases not matched to a gene; V was cut back by 7 bases and J by 7 bases. The CDR3 contains 16 residues. The germline V gene encodes CDR1 LGHNT and CDR2 FRNRAP.

In DNA, the CDR3 is TGTGCCAGCAGCCAAGATAGGGTGAGCCCACGAACCACAGATACGCAGTATTTT. This translates into CASSQDRVSPRTTDTQYF. The chain links TRBV4-2 to TRBJ2-3; D is uncertain. Germline V lookup: CDR1 LGHNA, CDR2 YNFKEQ. V was pared by 0 bases and J by 2 bases, with 18 bases between. The CDR3 is 18 residues long.

The chain couples TRBV7-6 to TRBJ1-1; possible D gene TRBD1, 6 bases. Trimming took off 2 bases at V and 6 bases at J, with 10 bases between the two ends. Germline V gives CDR1 SGHVS, CDR2 FNYEAQ. The CDR3 length is 13 residues. The CDR3 nucleotides are TGTGCCAGCAGCTTAACTGGGGGGCCTGAAGCTTTCTTT. It specifies CASSLTGGPEAFF. Variable domain in full (rest from reference TRBV7-6 and TRBJ1-1): GAGVSQSPRYKVTKRGQDVALRCDPISGHVSLYWYRQALGQGPEFLTYFNYEAQQDKSGLPNDRFSAERPEGSISTLTIQRTEQRDSAMYRCASSLTGGPEAFFGQGTRLTVV.

This rearrangement joins TRBV4-1 to TRBJ1-5, with D unresolved. Trimming cost V 3 bases and J 0 bases, with 9 bases left between them. The germline gives CDR1 MGHRA, CDR2 YSYEKL. The CDR3 extends over 15 amino acids. The CDR3: CASSQAPVSNQPQHF. The CDR3 region has the DNA TGCGCCAGCAGCCAGGCGCCTGTTAGCAATCAGCCCCAGCATTTT.